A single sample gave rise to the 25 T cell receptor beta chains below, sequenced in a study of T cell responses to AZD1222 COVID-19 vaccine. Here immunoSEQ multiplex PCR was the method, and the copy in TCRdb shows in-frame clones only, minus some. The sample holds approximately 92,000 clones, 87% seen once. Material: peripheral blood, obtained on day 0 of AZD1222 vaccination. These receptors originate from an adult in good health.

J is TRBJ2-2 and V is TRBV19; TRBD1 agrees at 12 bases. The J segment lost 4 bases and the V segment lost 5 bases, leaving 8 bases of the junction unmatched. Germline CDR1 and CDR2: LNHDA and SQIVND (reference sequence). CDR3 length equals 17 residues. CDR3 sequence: CASSHPGQGAGTGELFF. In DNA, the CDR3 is TGTGCCAGTAGTCACCCGGGACAGGGGGCCGGCACCGGGGAGCTGTTTTTT.

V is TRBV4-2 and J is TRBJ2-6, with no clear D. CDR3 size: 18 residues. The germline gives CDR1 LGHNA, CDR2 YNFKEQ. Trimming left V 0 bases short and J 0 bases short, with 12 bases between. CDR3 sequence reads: CASSQDYHFSSGANVLTF. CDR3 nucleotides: TGTGCCAGCAGCCAAGATTATCACTTTTCCTCTGGGGCCAACGTCCTGACTTTC.

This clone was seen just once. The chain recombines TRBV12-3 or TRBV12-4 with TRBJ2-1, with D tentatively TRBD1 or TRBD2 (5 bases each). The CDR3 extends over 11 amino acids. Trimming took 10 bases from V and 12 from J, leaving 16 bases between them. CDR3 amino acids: CAIWGTGAQFF. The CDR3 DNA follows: TGTGCCATCTGGGGGACCGGAGCGCAGTTCTTC.

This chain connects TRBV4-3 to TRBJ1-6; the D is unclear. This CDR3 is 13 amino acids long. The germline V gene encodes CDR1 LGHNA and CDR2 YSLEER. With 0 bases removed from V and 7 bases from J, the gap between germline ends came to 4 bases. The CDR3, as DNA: TGCGCCAGCAGCCAAGAGGGGAATTCACCCCTCCACTTT. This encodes CASSQEGNSPLHF.

CDR3 DNA sequence: TGTGCCTGGAAACAAGGATGGTATGGCTACACCTTC. The encoded protein is CAWKQGWYGYTF. The chain is built from TRBV30 and TRBJ1-2; D ambiguous. This CDR3 has 12 amino acids. Germline-derived CDR1 and CDR2 are GTSNPN and SVGIG (reference sequence). Trimming took 4 bases from V and 5 from J, leaving 11 bases between them.

In DNA form, the CDR3 reads TGTGCCAGCAGTGATACTAGATCTGGGGCCAACGTCCTGACTTTC. Its protein is CASSDTRSGANVLTF. The chain combines TRBV25-1 with TRBJ2-6; tentative D call: TRBD2 (5 bases). With 3 bases removed from V and 1 base from J, the gap between germline ends came to 7 bases. The germline V gene has CDR1 MGHDK and CDR2 SYGVNS. This CDR3 is built from 15 residues.

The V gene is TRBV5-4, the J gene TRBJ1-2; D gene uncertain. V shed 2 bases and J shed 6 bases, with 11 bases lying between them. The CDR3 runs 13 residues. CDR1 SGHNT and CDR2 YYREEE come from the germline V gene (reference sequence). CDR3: CASSLRGGHGYTF. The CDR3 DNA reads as TGTGCCAGCAGCTTACGGGGAGGGCATGGCTACACCTTC.

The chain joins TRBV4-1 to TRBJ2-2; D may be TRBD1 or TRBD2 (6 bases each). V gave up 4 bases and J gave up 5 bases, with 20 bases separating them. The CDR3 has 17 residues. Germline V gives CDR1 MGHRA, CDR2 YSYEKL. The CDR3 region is CASSPLGTRGGTGELFF. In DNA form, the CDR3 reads TGCGCCAGCAGCCCCCTCGGCACCCGAGGGGGGACCGGGGAGCTGTTTTTT.

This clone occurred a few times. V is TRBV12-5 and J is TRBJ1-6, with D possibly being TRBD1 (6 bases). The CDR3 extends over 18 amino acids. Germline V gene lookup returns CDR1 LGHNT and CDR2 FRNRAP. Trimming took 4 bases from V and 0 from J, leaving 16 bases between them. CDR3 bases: TGTGCTAGTGGTTCCTTGCGGACAGAGAGCTCCTATAATTCACCCCTCCACTTT. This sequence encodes CASGSLRTESSYNSPLHF.

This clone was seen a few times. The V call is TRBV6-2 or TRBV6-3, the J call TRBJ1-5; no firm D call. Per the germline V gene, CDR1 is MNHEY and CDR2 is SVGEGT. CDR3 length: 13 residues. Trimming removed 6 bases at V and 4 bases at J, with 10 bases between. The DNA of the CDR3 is TGTGCCAGCAGCCTCATGGGGAATCAGCCCCAGCATTTT. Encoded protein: CASSLMGNQPQHF.

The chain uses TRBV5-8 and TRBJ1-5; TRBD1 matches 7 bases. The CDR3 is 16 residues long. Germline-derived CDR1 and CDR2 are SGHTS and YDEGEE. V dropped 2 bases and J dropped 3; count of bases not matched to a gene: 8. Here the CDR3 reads CASSFTGVGVNQPQHF. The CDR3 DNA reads TGTGCCAGCAGCTTTACAGGGGTTGGCGTCAATCAGCCCCAGCATTTT.

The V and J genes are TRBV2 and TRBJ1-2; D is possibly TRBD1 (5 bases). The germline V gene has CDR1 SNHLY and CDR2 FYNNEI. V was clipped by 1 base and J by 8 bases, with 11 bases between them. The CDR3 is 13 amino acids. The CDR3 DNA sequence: TGTGCCAGCAGTGAAGGTGGGGGAAGCGGCTACACCTTC. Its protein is CASSEGGGSGYTF. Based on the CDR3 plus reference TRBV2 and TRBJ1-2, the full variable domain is EPEVTQTPSHQVTQMGQEVILRCVPISNHLYFYWYRQILGQKVEFLVSFYNNEISEKSEIFDDQFSVERPDGSNFTLKIRSTKLEDSAMYFCASSEGGGSGYTFGSGTRLTVV.

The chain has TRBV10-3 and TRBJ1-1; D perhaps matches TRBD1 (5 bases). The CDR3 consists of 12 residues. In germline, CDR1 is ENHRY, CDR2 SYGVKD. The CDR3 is CASGGVNTEAFF. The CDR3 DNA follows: TGTGCTTCCGGGGGGGTAAACACTGAAGCTTTCTTT.

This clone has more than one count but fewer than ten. CDR3 bases: TGTGCCAGTAGTAGACTGCAGGGGGCCTATGGCTACACCTTC. Residues: CASSRLQGAYGYTF. The V and J genes are TRBV19 and TRBJ1-2, with TRBD1 matching over 8 bases. Germline CDR1 reads LNHDA; CDR2 reads SQIVND (reference sequence). V shed 4 bases and J 4 bases; nucleotides not matched to a gene: 5. The CDR3 sequence is 14 residues long.

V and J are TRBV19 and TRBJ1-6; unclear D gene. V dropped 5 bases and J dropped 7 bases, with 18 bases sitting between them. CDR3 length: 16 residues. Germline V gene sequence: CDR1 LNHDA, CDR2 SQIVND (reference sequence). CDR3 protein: CASSSKVPAGNSPLHF. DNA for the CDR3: TGTGCCAGTAGTTCCAAGGTCCCGGCGGGGAATTCACCCCTCCACTTT.

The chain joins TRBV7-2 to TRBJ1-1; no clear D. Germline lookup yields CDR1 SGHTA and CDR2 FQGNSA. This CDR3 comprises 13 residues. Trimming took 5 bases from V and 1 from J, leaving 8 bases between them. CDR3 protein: CASSPLRNTEAFF. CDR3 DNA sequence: TGTGCCAGCAGCCCCTTACGGAACACTGAAGCTTTCTTT.

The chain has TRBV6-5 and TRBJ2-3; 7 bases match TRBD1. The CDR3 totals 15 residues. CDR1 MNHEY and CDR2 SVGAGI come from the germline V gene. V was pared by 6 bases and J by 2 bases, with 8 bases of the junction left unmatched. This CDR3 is CASRSYRGPTDTQYF. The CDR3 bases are TGTGCCAGCAGATCCTACAGGGGACCCACAGATACGCAGTATTTT.

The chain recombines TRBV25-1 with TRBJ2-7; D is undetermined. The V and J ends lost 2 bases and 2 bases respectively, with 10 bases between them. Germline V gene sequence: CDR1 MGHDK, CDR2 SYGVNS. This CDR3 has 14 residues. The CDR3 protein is CASSEGGKTYEQYF. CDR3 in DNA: TGTGCCAGCAGTGAAGGCGGCAAGACCTACGAGCAGTACTTC.

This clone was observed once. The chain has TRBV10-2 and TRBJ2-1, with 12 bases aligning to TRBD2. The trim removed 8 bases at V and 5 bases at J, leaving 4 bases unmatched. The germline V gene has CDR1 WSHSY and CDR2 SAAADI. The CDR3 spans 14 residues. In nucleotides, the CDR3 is TGCGCCAGCGGAGGGACTAGCGGGCACAATGAGCAGTTCTTC. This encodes CASGGTSGHNEQFF.

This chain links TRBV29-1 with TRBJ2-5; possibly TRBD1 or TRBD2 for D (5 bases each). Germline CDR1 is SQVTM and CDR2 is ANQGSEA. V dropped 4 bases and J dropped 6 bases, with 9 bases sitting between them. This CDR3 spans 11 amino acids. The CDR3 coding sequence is TGCAGCGTTGGAGGGGAAAAGACCCAGTACTTC. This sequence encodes CSVGGEKTQYF.

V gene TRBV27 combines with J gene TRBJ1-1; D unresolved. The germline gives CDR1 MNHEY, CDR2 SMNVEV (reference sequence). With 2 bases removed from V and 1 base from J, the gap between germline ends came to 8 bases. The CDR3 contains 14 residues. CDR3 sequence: CASSLLGSNTEAFF. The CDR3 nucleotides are TGTGCCAGCAGTTTACTCGGGTCGAACACTGAAGCTTTCTTT.

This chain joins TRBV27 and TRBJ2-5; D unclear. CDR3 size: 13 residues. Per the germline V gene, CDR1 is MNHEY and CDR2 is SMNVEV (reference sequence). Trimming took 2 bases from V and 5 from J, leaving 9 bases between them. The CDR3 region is CASSLIEGETQYF. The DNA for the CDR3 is TGTGCCAGCAGTTTAATAGAAGGGGAGACCCAGTACTTC.

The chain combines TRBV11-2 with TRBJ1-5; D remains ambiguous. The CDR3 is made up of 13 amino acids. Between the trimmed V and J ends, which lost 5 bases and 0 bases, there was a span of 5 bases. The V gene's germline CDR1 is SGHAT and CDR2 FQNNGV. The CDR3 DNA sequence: TGTGCCAGCAGCCTGGATAGCAATCAGCCCCAGCATTTT. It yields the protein CASSLDSNQPQHF.

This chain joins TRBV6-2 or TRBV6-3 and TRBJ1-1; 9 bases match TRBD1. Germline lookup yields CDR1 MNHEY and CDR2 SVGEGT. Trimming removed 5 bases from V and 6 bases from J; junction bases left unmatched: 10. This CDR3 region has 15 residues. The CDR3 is CASSTFDRGNPEAFF. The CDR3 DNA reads TGTGCCAGCAGTACCTTCGACAGGGGGAATCCTGAAGCTTTCTTT.

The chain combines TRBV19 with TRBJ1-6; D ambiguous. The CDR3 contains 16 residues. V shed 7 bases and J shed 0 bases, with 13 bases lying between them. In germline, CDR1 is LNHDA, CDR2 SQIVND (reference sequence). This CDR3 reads CASTTTSSSYNSPLHF. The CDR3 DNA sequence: TGTGCCAGTACCACGACATCGAGCTCCTATAATTCACCCCTCCACTTT.